This paragraph reports one T cell receptor beta chain. Germline assignment: CDR1 LGHNA and CDR2 YSLEER. This CDR3 is built from 15 residues. The trim removed 2 bases at V and 4 bases at J, leaving 6 bases unmatched. This sample stems from a study of blood T cell repertoires in COVID-19. Some clones are missing from TCRdb's copy, which holds only in-frame ones; the method was immunoSEQ multiplex PCR. The sample contains fewer than 250,000 clones, about 83% of which appear only once. The material sequenced was peripheral blood. The chain couples TRBV4-3 to TRBJ2-3; 7 nucleotides match TRBD1. The origin of this receptor is a woman between 50 and 59 years old with acute or convalescent COVID-19. This CDR3 is CASSQSDRIADTQYF. The CDR3 nucleotides read TGCGCCAGCAGCCAATCGGACAGGATCGCAGATACGCAGTATTTT.